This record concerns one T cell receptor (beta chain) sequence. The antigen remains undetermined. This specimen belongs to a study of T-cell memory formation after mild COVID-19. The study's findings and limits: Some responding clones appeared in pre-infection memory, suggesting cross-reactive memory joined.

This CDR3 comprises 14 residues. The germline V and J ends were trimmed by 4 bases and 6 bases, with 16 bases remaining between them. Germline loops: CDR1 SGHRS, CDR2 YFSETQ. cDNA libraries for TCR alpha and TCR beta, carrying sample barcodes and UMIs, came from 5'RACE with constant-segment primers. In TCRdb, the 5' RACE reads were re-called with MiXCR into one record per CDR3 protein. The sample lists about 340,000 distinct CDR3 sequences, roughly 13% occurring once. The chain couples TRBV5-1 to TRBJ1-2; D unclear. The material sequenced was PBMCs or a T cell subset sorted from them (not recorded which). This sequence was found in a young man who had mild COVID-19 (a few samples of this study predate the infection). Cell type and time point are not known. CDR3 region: CASSPGSPGDGYTF. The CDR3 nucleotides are TGCGCCAGCAGCCCGGGGAGTCCCGGAGATGGCTACACCTTC.